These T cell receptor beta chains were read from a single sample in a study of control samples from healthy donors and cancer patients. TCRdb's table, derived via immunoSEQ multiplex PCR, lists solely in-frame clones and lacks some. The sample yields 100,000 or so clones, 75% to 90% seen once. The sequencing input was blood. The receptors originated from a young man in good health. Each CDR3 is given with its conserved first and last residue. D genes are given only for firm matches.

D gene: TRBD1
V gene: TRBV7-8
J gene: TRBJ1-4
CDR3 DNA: TGTGCCAGCAGCTTAGTACTGACAGGGGGGGAAAAACTGTTTTTT
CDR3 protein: CASSLVLTGGEKLFF

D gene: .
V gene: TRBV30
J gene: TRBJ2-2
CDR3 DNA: TGTGCCTGGAGAGAACTATTCGGGAGTATTACGAACACCGGGGAGCTGTTTTTT
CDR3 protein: CAWRELFGSITNTGELFF

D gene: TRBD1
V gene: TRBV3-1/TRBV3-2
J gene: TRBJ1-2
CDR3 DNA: TGTGCCAGCAGCTCAGGGGGCTATGGCTACACCTTC
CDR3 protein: CASSSGGYGYTF

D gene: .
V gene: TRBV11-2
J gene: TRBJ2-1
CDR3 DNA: TGTGCCAGCAGCTTAGATCGGGGTAACAATGAGCAGTTCTTC
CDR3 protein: CASSLDRGNNEQFF

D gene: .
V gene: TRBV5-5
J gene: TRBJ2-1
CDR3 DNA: TGTGCCAGCAGCCTCACAGGGATCGTGCAGTTCTTC
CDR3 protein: CASSLTGIVQFF

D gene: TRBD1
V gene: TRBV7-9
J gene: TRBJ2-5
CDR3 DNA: TGTGCCAGCAGCTTAGGACAGGGTAAACAAGAGACCCAGTACTTC
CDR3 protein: CASSLGQGKQETQYF

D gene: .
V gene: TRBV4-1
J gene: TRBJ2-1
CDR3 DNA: TGCGCCAGCAGCCAAGATCTTGGGTCCCCCAACAATGAGCAGTTCTTC
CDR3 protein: CASSQDLGSPNNEQFF

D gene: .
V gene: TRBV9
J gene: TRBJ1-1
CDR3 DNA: TGTGCCAGCAGCGTAGGGGGGGAGGAGAGGGTAGTTCTGGACACTGAAGCTTTCTTT
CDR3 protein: CASSVGGEERVVLDTEAFF

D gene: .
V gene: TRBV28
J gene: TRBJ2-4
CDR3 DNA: TGTGCCAGCGAGGCTAGCGACCGCGCCAAAAACATTCAGTACTTC
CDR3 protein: CASEASDRAKNIQYF

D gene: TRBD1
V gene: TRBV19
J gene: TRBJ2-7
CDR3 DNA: TGTGCCAGTAGTAAAGGGACGACAGGGACCTACGAGCAGTACTTC
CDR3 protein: CASSKGTTGTYEQYF

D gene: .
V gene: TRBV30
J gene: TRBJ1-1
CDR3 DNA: TGTGCCTGGAGTGCATACACTGAAGCTTTCTTT
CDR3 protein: CAWSAYTEAFF

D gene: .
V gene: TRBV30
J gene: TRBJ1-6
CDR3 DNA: TGTGCTCTCCGGCCACCCCTCCACTTT
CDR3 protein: CALRPPLHF